This record looks at one TCR beta chain sequence and its context. This sample stems from a study of OX40 agonist ivuxolimab in advanced cancers. This CDR3 contains 13 residues. Germline V gene sequence: CDR1 SGHVS, CDR2 FQNEAQ. Trimming stripped 0 bases from V and 3 bases from J, with 6 bases between. This table comes from immunoSEQ multiplex PCR, and its TCRdb copy is limited to in-frame clones, with some not included. The sample includes some 80,000 clones, about 90% of them seen just once. The V call is TRBV7-8, the J call TRBJ2-7; D ambiguous. Sequenced here: CD4+ or CD8+ T cells sorted from blood, sampled in a trial of the OX40 agonist ivuxolimab. The receptor's source is an adult with an advanced solid tumor such as melanoma, head and neck, liver or kidney cancer. The CDR3 nucleotides are TGTGCCAGCAGCTTAGCCCCAAACTACGAGCAGTACTTC. It encodes CASSLAPNYEQYF.